The 13 T cell receptor beta chains reported below all come from one sample, sequenced in a study of CDR3 diversity in severe acne (dated by TCRdb to the late 2010s). The library was generated by PCR. TCRdb records Illumina HiSeq 2000 as the sequencer. The public reads were reprocessed in TCRdb via fastp at Q25 and MiXCR, keeping in-frame beta chains. Every distinct CDR3 protein forms one entry, paired with its most common genes and DNA. For this sample there are about 84,000 distinct CDR3 sequences; roughly 51% appear just once. The ten biggest clones cover approximately 15% of the sample. The specimen was blood. Source of these receptors: a male donor in good health, without acne.

In regard to this clonotype: A much larger clone sits a single nucleotide away, making a read error possible. This chain joins TRBV7-6 and TRBJ1-1; no clear D. Trimming removed 5 bases from V and 3 bases from J, with 16 bases in between. The germline V gene has CDR1 SGHVS and CDR2 FNYEAQ. The CDR3 is 15 amino acids. In DNA, the CDR3 is TGTGCCAGCAGCGTAGATGGATCGTTTTACACTGAAGCTTTCTTT. Translated: CASSVDGSFYTEAFF.

This clonotype was counted many times. The chain combines TRBV6-5 with TRBJ1-3; 7 nucleotides match TRBD1. The germline CDR1 and CDR2 sequences are MNHEY and SVGAGI. There are 16 residues in the CDR3. Unmatched junction bases numbered 6, after V lost 4 bases and J lost 0 bases. The CDR3 sequence: CASSSQGLVSGNTIYF. Written as DNA, the CDR3 is TGTGCCAGCAGTTCACAGGGGTTAGTCTCTGGAAACACCATATATTTT.

This clonotype was seen ten or more times. A much larger clone lies one base from this, so it may be a read error. CDR3 region: CASRSRRNTICF. For the CDR3, the DNA is TGTGCCAGCAGGTCTAGGAGAAACACCATATGTTTT. This sequence joins TRBV6-5 and TRBJ1-3; D remains ambiguous. This CDR3 contains 12 residues. Germline CDR1 is MNHEY and CDR2 is SVGAGI.

This clonotype was detected many times. The rearrangement links TRBV18 to TRBJ2-7; D is possibly TRBD1 (5 bases). CDR1 is KGHSH and CDR2 is LQKENI in the germline V gene. Trimming took off 3 bases at V and 6 bases at J, with 18 bases between the two ends. The CDR3 is 15 residues long. The CDR3: CASSPDRQLMSEQYF. CDR3 bases: TGTGCCAGCTCACCCGATCGACAGTTGATGAGCGAGCAGTACTTC.

Details on this clonotype: This clone may be a read error of a much larger clone one base away. This sequence joins TRBV24-1 and TRBJ1-5; TRBD1 is a possible D gene (5 bases). Trimming cost V 6 bases and J 3 bases, with 11 bases left between them. Germline CDR1 reads KGHDR; CDR2 reads SFDVKD. CDR3 length: 14 amino acids. This CDR3 is CATSSGKVNQPQHF. As DNA, the CDR3 is TGTGCCACCAGTTCAGGGAAGGTCAATCAGCCCCAGCATTTT.

In its sample, this clonotype was seen once. This may be a read error, as it is one base from a much larger clone. The genes are TRBV27 and TRBJ2-5, with TRBD2 as a possible D gene (5 bases). V was clipped by 2 bases and J by 4 bases, with 14 bases between them. Germline V gene data show CDR1 as MNHEY and CDR2 as SMNVEV (reference sequence). The length of the CDR3 is 15 residues. The CDR3 nucleotides read TGTGCCAGCAGTTTAGGGTTCGGACTCACAGAGACCCAGTACTTC. This sequence encodes CASSLGFGLTETQYF.

The genes are TRBV24-1 and TRBJ1-6; 11 nucleotides agree with TRBD1. The CDR3 has 15 residues. CDR1 and CDR2 (germline): KGHDR, SFDVKD. The V gene end was trimmed by 4 bases and the J gene end by 9 bases; junction bases not matched to a gene: 4. The CDR3 reads CATSDPGQGGSPLHF. Here the CDR3 DNA reads TGTGCCACCAGTGACCCGGGACAGGGGGGTTCACCCCTCCACTTT.

At least ten counts were recorded for this clonotype. V is TRBV6-5 and J is TRBJ1-2, with D tentatively TRBD1 (5 bases). CDR1 is MNHEY, CDR2 SVGAGI, per germline. The CDR3 has 14 amino acids. Between the trimmed V and J ends, which lost 6 bases and 2 bases, there was a span of 13 bases. The CDR3 reads CASRWREGNYGYTF. The CDR3 bases are TGTGCCAGCAGATGGAGGGAGGGGAACTATGGCTACACCTTC.

The rearrangement links TRBV7-9 to TRBJ1-2; D is ambiguous. V dropped 2 bases and J dropped 4 bases, with 11 bases sitting between them. CDR3 length: 14 amino acids. Germline V CDR1 and CDR2: SEHNR, FQNEAQ (reference sequence). The CDR3 DNA is TGTGCCAGCAGCTTATCCCGTGAACTCTATGGCTACACCTTC. Encoded protein: CASSLSRELYGYTF.

The chain employs TRBV7-9 and TRBJ2-3; tentatively, D is TRBD2 (7 bases). Germline V gene data show CDR1 as SEHNR and CDR2 as FQNEAQ (reference sequence). The CDR3 totals 16 residues. Between the trimmed V and J ends, which lost 0 bases and 0 bases, there was a span of 10 bases. The CDR3 here is CASSLAGGDSTDTQYF. CDR3 nucleotide sequence: TGTGCCAGCAGCTTAGCAGGGGGGGATAGCACAGATACGCAGTATTTT.

This clonotype was seen repeatedly, ten times or more. The chain employs TRBV6-5 and TRBJ1-3; D remains ambiguous. The germline CDR1 and CDR2 sequences are MNHEY and SVGAGI. The CDR3 consists of 11 residues. V lost 9 bases, J lost 1 base, and 4 bases lay in between. CDR3 region: CASLSGNTIYF. The CDR3 bases are TGTGCCAGTCTATCTGGAAACACCATATATTTT.

This clonotype was observed a few times. The chain carries TRBV7-2 and TRBJ2-7, with D hard to call. Germline V lookup: CDR1 SGHTA, CDR2 FQGNSA. V shed 5 bases and J shed 2 bases, with 13 bases lying between them. The CDR3 covers 14 residues. The CDR3 region has the DNA TGTGCCAGCAGCACCTACACAGCCGCCTACGAGCAGTACTTC. Translating it yields CASSTYTAAYEQYF.

This chain uses TRBV19 with TRBJ1-2; no reliable D call. CDR3 size: 13 residues. Germline CDR1 and CDR2: LNHDA and SQIVND (reference sequence). Trimming left V 5 bases short and J 1 base short, with 8 bases between. CDR3 sequence: CASSPEGNYGYTF. CDR3 DNA: TGTGCCAGTAGTCCCGAAGGTAACTATGGCTACACCTTC.